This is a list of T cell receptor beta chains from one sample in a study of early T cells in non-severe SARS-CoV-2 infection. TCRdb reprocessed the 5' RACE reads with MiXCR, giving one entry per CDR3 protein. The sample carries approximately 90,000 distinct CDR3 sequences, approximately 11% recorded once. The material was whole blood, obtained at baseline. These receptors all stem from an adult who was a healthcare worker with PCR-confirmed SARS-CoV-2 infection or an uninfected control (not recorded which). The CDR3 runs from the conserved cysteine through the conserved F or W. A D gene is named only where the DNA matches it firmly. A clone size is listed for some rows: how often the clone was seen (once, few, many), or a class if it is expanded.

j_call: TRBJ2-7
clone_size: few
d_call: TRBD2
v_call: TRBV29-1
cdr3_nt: TGCAGCGTTGAAAGGGGCGGGAGCTACGAGCAGTACTTC
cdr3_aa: CSVERGGSYEQYF

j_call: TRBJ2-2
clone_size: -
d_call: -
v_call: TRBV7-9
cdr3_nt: TGTGCCAGCAGTTCCAACCGGGCCACCGGGGAGCTGTTTTTT
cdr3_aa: CASSSNRATGELFF

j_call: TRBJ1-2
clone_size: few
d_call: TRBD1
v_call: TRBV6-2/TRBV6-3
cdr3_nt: TGTGCCAGCAGCCGATCCGGGACAGGGACCTATGGCTACACCTTC
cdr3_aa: CASSRSGTGTYGYTF

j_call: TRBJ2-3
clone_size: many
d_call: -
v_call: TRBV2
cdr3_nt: TGTGCCAGCAGTGAACAGTGGGATACGCAGTATTTT
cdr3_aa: CASSEQWDTQYF

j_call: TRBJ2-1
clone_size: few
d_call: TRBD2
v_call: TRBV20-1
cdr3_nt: TGCAGTCCCTATAGCGGGAGCAGCTTCAATGAGCAGTTCTTC
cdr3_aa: CSPYSGSSFNEQFF

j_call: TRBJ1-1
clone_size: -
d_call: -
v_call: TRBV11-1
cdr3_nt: TGTGCCAGCAGTCCTACCAAAGGAGGGGGCACTGAAGCTTTCTTT
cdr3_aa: CASSPTKGGGTEAFF

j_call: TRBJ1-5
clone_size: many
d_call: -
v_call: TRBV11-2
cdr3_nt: TGTGCCAGCAGCTTTGGACGGGGTCAGCCCCAGCATTTT
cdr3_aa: CASSFGRGQPQHF

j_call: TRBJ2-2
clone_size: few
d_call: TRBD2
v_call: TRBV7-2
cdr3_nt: TGTGCCAGCAGCTTAGGGTGGACTAGCGGGGGCACCGGGGAGCTGTTTTTT
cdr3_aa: CASSLGWTSGGTGELFF

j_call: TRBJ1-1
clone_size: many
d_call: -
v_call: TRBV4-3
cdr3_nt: TGCGCCAGCAGCCAAGAGACGACTTGGAACACTGAAGCTTTCTTT
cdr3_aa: CASSQETTWNTEAFF

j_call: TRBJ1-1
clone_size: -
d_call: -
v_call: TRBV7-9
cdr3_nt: TGTGCCAGCAGCTCCACCGGGGGCGCGTCCTACACTGAAGCTTTCTTT
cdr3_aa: CASSSTGGASYTEAFF

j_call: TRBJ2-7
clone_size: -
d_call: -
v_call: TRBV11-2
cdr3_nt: TGTGCCAGCAGCTCGCACAGGGAGGGTCTCGAGCAGTACTTC
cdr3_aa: CASSSHREGLEQYF

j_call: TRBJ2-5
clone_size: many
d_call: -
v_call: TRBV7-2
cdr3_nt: TGTGCCAGCAGTCCCTACAGGGCCCAAGAGACCCAGTACTTC
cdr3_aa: CASSPYRAQETQYF

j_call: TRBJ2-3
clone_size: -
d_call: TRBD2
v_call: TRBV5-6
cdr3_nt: TGTGCCAACCAAAGCGGGGGGAAGGCAGATACGCAGTATTTT
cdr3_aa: CANQSGGKADTQYF

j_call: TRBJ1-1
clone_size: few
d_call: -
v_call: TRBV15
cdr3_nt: TGTGCCACCAGCAGAGATAGGCACGGTAAAGCTTTCTTT
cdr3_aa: CATSRDRHGKAFF

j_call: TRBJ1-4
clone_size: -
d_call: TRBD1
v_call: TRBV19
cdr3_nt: TGTGCCAGTAGTTCACTTCTAGACAGGGGTGGAGAAAAACTGTTTTTT
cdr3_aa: CASSSLLDRGGEKLFF

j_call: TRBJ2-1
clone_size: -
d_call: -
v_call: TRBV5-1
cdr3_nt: TGCGCCAGCACCTTATTGGGCTCGGGTGAGCAGTTCTTC
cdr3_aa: CASTLLGSGEQFF

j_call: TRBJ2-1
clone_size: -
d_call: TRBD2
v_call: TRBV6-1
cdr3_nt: TGTGCCAGCAGTGCCAGCGGGAGGGGTAATGAGCAGTTCTTC
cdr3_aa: CASSASGRGNEQFF

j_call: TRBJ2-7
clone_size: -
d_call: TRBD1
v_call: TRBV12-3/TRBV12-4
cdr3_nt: TGTGCCAGCAGTCCAGGGGACAGGGCCGAGCAGTACTTC
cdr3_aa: CASSPGDRAEQYF

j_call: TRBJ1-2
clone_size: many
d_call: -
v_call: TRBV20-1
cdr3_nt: TGCAGTGCTAGAGATGTCGGCAGCGCTAACTATGGCTACACCTTC
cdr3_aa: CSARDVGSANYGYTF

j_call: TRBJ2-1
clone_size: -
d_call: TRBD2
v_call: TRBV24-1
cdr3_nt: TGTGCCACCAGTGATCCAAGCGGGGGAACCTACAATGAGCAGTTCTTC
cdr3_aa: CATSDPSGGTYNEQFF

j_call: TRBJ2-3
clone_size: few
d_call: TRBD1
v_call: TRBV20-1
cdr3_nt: TGCAGTGCCCGGGACAGGGTGGGGACAGATACGCAGTATTTT
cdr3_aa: CSARDRVGTDTQYF

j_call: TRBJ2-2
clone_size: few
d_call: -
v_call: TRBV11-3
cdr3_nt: TGTGCCAGCAGCTTTGGGCTAGGAGTACTGTTTTTT
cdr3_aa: CASSFGLGVLFF

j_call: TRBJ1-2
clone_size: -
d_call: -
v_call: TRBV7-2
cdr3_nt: TGTGCCAGCAGCTTAGGTGTGCAGTCGAATGGCTACACCTTC
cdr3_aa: CASSLGVQSNGYTF

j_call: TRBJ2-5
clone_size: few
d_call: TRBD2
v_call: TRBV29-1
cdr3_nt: TGCAGCGTTGAAGAGGGAGGGGAAGAGACCCAGTACTTC
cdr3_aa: CSVEEGGEETQYF

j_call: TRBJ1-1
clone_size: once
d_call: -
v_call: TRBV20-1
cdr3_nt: TGCAGTGCTAGCCAGGGGAGGGAGGACACTGAAGCTTTCTTT
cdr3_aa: CSASQGREDTEAFF

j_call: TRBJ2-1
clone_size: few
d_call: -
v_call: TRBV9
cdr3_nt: TGTGCCAGCAGCGTAGATTGGACGTCCTTCAGAAAGCAGTTCTTC
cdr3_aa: CASSVDWTSFRKQFF

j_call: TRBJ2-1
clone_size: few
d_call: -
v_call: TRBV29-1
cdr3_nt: TGCAGCGTTGAAGGGACGGTCAATGAGCAGTTCTTC
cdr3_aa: CSVEGTVNEQFF

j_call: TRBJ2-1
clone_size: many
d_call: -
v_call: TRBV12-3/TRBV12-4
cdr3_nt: TGTGCCAGCAGTTCTTTTGAGACAAAGCTCTACAATGAGCAGTTCTTC
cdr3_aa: CASSSFETKLYNEQFF

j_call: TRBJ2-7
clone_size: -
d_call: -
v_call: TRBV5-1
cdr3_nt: TGCGCCAGCAGCTTGGGAGGTAGCGCGAGCGAGCAGTACTTC
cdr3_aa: CASSLGGSASEQYF

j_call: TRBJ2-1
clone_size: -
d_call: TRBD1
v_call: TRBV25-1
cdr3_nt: TGTGCCAGCGGGACAGGGTCATATCAGTTCTTC
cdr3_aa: CASGTGSYQFF

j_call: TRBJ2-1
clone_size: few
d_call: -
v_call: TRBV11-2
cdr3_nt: TGTGCCAGCAATGGGGGTTGGGCTAATGAGCAGTTCTTC
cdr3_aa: CASNGGWANEQFF

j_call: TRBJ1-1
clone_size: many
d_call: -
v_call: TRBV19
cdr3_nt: TGTGCCAGTAGGCTGAACACTGAAGCTTTCTTT
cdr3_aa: CASRLNTEAFF

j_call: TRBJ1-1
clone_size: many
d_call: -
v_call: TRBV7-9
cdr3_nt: TGTGCCACGTCAGGGGATTTGGTTGAAGCTTTCTTT
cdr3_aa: CATSGDLVEAFF

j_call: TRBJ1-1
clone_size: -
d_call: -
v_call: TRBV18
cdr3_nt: TGTGCCAGCTCACCGGCCCCGGGGGACACTGAAGCTTTCTTT
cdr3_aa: CASSPAPGDTEAFF

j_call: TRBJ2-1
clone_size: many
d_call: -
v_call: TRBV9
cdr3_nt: TGTGCCAGCAGCGTACTGGCAGATGAGCAGTTCTTC
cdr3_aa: CASSVLADEQFF

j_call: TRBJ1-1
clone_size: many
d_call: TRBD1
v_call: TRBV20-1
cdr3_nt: TGCAGTGCTAGATCATTGGACAGGGACACTGAAGCTTTCTTT
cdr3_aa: CSARSLDRDTEAFF

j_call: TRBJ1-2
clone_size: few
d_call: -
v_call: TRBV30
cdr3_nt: TGTGCCTGGAGTTCGGACCGATACTATGGCTACACCTTC
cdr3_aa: CAWSSDRYYGYTF